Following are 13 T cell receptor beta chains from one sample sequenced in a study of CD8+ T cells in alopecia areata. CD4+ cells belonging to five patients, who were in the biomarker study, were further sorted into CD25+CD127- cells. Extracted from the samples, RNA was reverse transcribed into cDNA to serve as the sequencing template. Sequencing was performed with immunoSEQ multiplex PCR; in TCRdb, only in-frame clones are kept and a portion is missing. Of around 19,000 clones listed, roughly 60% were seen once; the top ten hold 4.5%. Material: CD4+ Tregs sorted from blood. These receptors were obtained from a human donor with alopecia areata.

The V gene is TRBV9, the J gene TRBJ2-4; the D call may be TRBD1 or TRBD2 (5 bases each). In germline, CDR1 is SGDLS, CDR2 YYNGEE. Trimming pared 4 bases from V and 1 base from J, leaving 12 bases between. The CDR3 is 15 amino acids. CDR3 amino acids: CASSPAGAAKNIQYF. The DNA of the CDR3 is TGTGCCAGCAGCCCAGCCGGGGCGGCCAAAAACATTCAGTACTTC.

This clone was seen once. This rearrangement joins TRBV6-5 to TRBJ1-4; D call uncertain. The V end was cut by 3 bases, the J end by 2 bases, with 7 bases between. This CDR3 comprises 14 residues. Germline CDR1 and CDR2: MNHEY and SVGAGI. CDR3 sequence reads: CASSYRHTNEKLFF. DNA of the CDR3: TGTGCCAGCAGTTATAGACACACTAATGAAAAACTGTTTTTT.

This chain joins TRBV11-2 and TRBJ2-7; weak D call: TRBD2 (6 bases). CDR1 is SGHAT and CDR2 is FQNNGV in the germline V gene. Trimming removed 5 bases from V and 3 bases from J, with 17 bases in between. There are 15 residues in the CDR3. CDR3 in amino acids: CASSPSPSGGYEQYF. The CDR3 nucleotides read TGTGCCAGCAGCCCAAGCCCCTCCGGGGGCTACGAGCAGTACTTC.

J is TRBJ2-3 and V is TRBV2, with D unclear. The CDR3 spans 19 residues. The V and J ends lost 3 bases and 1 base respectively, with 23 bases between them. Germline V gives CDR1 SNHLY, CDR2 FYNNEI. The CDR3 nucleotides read TGTGCCAGCAGTGAGGGCAGGCGTGCTCTAATTAGCCGCACAGATACGCAGTATTTT. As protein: CASSEGRRALISRTDTQYF.

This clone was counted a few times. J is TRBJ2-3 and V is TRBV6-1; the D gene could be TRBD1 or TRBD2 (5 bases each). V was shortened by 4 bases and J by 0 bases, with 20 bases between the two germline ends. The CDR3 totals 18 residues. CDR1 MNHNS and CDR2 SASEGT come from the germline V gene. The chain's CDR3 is CASSAGPTLRASTDTQYF. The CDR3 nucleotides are TGTGCCAGCAGTGCGGGGCCTACCCTTAGGGCGAGCACAGATACGCAGTATTTT.

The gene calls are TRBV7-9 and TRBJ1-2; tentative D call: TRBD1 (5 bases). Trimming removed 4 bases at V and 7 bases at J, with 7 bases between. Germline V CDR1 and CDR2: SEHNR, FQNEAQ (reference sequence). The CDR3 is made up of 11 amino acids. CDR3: CASSSGGGYTF. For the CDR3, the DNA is TGTGCCAGCAGCTCTGGGGGTGGCTACACCTTC.

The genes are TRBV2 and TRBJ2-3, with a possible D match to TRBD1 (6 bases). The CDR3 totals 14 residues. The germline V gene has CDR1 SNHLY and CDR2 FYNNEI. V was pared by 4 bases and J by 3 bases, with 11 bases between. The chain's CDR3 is CASSGGPPTDTQYF. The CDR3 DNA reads TGTGCCAGCAGTGGGGGGCCCCCGACAGATACGCAGTATTTT.

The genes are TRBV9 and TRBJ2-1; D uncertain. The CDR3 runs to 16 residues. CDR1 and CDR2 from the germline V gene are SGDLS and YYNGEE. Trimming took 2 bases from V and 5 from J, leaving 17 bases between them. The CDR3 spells CASSVELLQPHNEQFF. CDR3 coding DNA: TGTGCCAGCAGCGTCGAACTACTACAACCGCACAATGAGCAGTTCTTC. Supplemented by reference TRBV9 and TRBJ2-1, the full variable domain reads DSGVTQTPKHLITATGQRVTLRCSPRSGDLSVYWYQQSLDQGLQFLIQYYNGEERAKGNILERFSAQQFPDLHSELNLSSLELGDSALYFCASSVELLQPHNEQFFGPGTRLTVL.

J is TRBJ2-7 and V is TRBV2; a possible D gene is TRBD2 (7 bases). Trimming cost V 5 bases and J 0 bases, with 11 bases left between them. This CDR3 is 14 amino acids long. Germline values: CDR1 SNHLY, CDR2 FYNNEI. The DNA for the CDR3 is TGTGCCAGCAGTCCTGCGGGGGCCTCCTACGAGCAGTACTTC. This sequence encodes CASSPAGASYEQYF.

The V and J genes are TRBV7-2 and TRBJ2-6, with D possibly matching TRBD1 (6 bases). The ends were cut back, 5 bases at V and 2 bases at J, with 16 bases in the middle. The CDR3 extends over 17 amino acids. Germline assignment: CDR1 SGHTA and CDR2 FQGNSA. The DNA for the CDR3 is TGTGCCAGCAGCAGGCGTCTGGGGGCCCCTGGGGCCAACGTCCTGACTTTC. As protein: CASSRRLGAPGANVLTF.

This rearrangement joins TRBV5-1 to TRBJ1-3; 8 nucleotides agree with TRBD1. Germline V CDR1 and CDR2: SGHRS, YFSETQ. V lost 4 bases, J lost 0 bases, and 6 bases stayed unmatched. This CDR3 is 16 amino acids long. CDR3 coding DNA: TGCGCCAGCAGCCTGGGGACAGGATTCTCTGGAAACACCATATATTTT. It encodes CASSLGTGFSGNTIYF. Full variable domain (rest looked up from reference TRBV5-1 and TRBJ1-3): KAGVTQTPRYLIKTRGQQVTLSCSPISGHRSVSWYQQTPGQGLQFLFEYFSETQRNKGNFPGRFSGRQFSNSRSEMNVSTLELGDSALYLCASSLGTGFSGNTIYFGEGSWLTVV.

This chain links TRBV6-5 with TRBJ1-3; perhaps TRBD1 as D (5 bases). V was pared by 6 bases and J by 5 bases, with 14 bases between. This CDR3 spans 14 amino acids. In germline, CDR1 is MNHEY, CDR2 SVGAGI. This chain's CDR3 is CASRPRDERNTIYF. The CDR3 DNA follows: TGTGCCAGCAGGCCCAGGGACGAAAGAAACACCATATATTTT.

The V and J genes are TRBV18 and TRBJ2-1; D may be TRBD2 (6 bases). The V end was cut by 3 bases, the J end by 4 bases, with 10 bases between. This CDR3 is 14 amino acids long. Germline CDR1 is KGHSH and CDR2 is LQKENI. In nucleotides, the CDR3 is TGTGCCAGCTCACCCCCTAGCGCATACAATGAGCAGTTCTTC. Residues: CASSPPSAYNEQFF. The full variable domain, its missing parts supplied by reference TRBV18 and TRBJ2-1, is NAGVMQNPRHLVRRRGQEARLRCSPMKGHSHVYWYRQLPEEGLKFMVYLQKENIIDESGMPKERFSAEFPKEGPSILRIQQVVRGDSAAYFCASSPPSAYNEQFFGPGTRLTVL.